This T cell receptor (beta chain) was profiled in a study of CD8 T cells in Susac syndrome (dated by TCRdb to the late 2010s). Describing the broader study: Of the Susac syndrome patients who were sequenced, six had clinically active disease and roughly eight were in clinical remission. At blood withdrawal, Susac syndrome patients were either therapy-naive, taking corticosteroids (in some cases with IVIg as well), or taking IVIg alone. Whether CD8+ T cell activation and differentiation in Susac syndrome was antigen driven was tested using repertoire sequencing. What the study reported, not specific to this receptor: The study acknowledged that relatively few individuals were included in the TCR sequencing and HLA analysis. No clonal expansion was detected in the CD4+ T cell repertoire of Susac syndrome patients.

The CDR3 runs 15 amino acids, cysteine and phenylalanine included. Left in the record is the CDR3 DNA by itself, 45 bases read in frame from the first base. Clipping removes 1 base from V and 8 bases from J, with 5 as the unmatched junction base count. CDR1 and CDR2 (LGHDT, YNNKEL) derive from the germline V gene (reference sequence). Peripheral blood CD8+ and CD4+ T cells from healthy donors, Susac syndrome patients and multiple sclerosis patients were profiled by high-throughput TCR beta sequencing. Susac syndrome patients met recently defined diagnostic criteria for definite or probable disease. Bulk CD8+ and CD4+ T cells were purified by magnetic negative isolation, whereas CD8+ TEMRA cells were enriched by FACS. Blood was drawn into EDTA tubes, processed within 24 hours, and PBMCs were isolated by density gradient centrifugation. PBMCs intended for TCR sequencing were frozen in liquid nitrogen and were later thawed in a 37 degrees C water bath. The sorted or isolated CD4+, CD8+ and CD8+ TEMRA cells had a purity of 90% or higher.

A note on this clonotype: No cognate antigen has been identified for it. One base away there is no much larger clone; base qualities are not given.

RNA was extracted with the RNeasy kit and about 0.5 to 1 ug was reverse transcribed using random hexamers. The immunoSEQ multiplex PCR assay, covering 54 Vbeta and 13 Jbeta segments, was used to amplify TCR beta CDR3 regions. To correct PCR amplification bias, a synthetic template baseline was used for both primer optimization and computational correction. The published analysis was carried out like this. Reads were annotated to V, D and J genes according to IMGT and were analyzed with immunoSEQ Analyzer, with only productive sequences retained. Clonality was computed as one minus Shannon entropy normalized by log2 of the number of productive unique sequences. Public and private clones were assessed among the 100 most prevalent clones of each patient and control. Clones were defined as Susac-specific when absent from the healthy and MS cohorts, from approximately 970 published viral clones and from other ImmuneACCESS disease sequences. Using fastp at Q25 and MiXCR, TCRdb reprocessed the public reads and kept productive beta chains. Entries that share a CDR3 protein sequence are merged under the most common genes and DNA. The V and J calls, along with clone size, are taken from TCRdb and not from the paper's own processing. The sample data list some 99,000 distinct CDR3 sequences, and around 94% of these were observed just once. Jointly, the top ten make up approximately 0.3% of the sample.

The receptor was isolated from a human donor with Susac syndrome. The specimen sequenced was CD4+ T cells from PBMCs. The receptor chain draws on TRBV3-1 and TRBJ1-6, with 7 central nucleotides matching TRBD1. The CDR3 in this case is CASSQGATGYSPLHF. The DNA reads as follows: TGTGCCAGCAGCCAAGGGGCGACAGGGTATTCACCCCTCCACTTT.